The clone carrying this TCR beta chain was seen a single time. Original processing notes: Using reference gene primer amplification, nucleated cell counts were estimated. The method was immunoSEQ multiplex PCR; TCRdb's version includes in-frame clones alone and lacks a portion of them. The V and J calls and clone size are taken from that table; D and trimming were inferred from the DNA. The table has about 83,000 clones, around 87% seen once; the top ten hold approximately 8.1%. This entry belongs to a study of blood T cell repertoires in COVID-19. The overall study: The origin of the acute and convalescent COVID-19 samples was the United States, Italy and Spain. Nucleic acid was either cDNA or gDNA, and it came from T cells, B-cell-depleted T cells, or PBMCs.

CDR1 and CDR2 from the germline V gene are MDHEN and SYDVKM. The V gene lost 2 bases and the J gene lost 6 bases, with 17 bases spanning the gap. CDR3 size: 17 residues. This chain uses TRBV28 with TRBJ1-6; weak D call: TRBD1 (5 bases). The sample consisted of peripheral blood. This sequence originates from an elderly man with active or convalescent COVID-19. This chain's CDR3 is CASSLTQGYQFNSPLHF. The CDR3 region has the DNA TGTGCCAGCAGTTTAACCCAGGGCTACCAATTTAATTCACCCCTCCACTTT.